The 21 T cell receptor beta chains reported below all come from one sample, sequenced in a study of T cells in localized non-small cell lung cancer (TCRdb year 2020). Library creation used the immunoSEQ multiplex PCR assay. TCRdb obtained this table from immuneACCESS and retained in-frame rearrangements with V and J assigned. These tables miss some clones; where compared with another copy, unresolved V genes account for less than half of the shortfall, and the remainder is unexplained. The sample table records more than 12,000 clones; 75% to 90% of these occur just once. The leading ten clones occupy 24% of the sample. This specimen consisted of peripheral blood, obtained before any cancer treatment. All receptors derive from a female donor aged 60 or older with stage I squamous cell lung carcinoma.

This clone was observed a single time. The V call is TRBV28, the J call TRBJ2-5, with TRBD2 matching 7 bases. There are 15 residues in the CDR3. V lost 4 bases, J lost 5 bases, and 10 bases stayed unmatched. The germline V gene has CDR1 MDHEN and CDR2 SYDVKM. CDR3 nucleotides: TGTGCCAGCAGTTCTCTGGGAGGGCTATGGGAGACCCAGTACTTC. Protein sequence: CASSSLGGLWETQYF.

The chain carries TRBV14 and TRBJ1-2; D is perhaps TRBD1 (5 bases). The CDR3 length is 15 residues. V lost 0 bases and J 5 bases, leaving 13 bases between the germline ends. CDR1 SGHDN and CDR2 FVKESK come from the germline V gene. The CDR3 DNA reads TGTGCCAGCAGCCAAGATACAGGCCTGGGGTATGGCTACACCTTC. It yields the protein CASSQDTGLGYGYTF. Full variable domain (rest looked up from reference TRBV14 and TRBJ1-2): EAGVTQFPSHSVIEKGQTVTLRCDPISGHDNLYWYRRVMGKEIKFLLHFVKESKQDESGMPNNRFLAERTGGTYSTLKVQPAELEDSGVYFCASSQDTGLGYGYTFGSGTRLTVV.

J is TRBJ1-6 and V is TRBV6-1; D is undetermined. The CDR3 extends over 12 amino acids. V gave up 3 bases and J gave up 10 bases, with 7 bases separating them. In germline, CDR1 is MNHNS, CDR2 SASEGT. The CDR3 loop is CASSDGGSPLHF. DNA for the CDR3: TGTGCCAGCAGTGATGGAGGCTCACCCCTCCACTTT.

The chain uses TRBV27 and TRBJ2-7; maybe TRBD2 (6 bases). Germline V gives CDR1 MNHEY, CDR2 SMNVEV (reference sequence). The length of the CDR3 is 19 residues. Trimming removed 2 bases at V and 3 bases at J, with 26 bases between. CDR3 in amino acids: CASSLLPGVVRGRIYEQYF. CDR3 bases: TGTGCCAGCAGTTTACTCCCAGGAGTGGTGCGAGGGAGGATCTACGAGCAGTACTTC.

The CDR3 DNA reads TGCGCCAGCAGCGACCAGACAACTAATGAAAAACTGTTTTTT. Translated, it gives CASSDQTTNEKLFF. The chain combines TRBV5-1 with TRBJ1-4; no definite D call. Per germline, CDR1 SGHRS and CDR2 YFSETQ. The CDR3 runs 14 residues. Trimming shortened V by 4 bases and J by 0 bases, and 7 bases separated the two germline ends.

The J gene is TRBJ1-1, the V gene TRBV19; a possible D gene is TRBD1 (6 bases). The V end was cut by 3 bases, the J end by 6 bases, with 17 bases between. Germline V lookup: CDR1 LNHDA, CDR2 SQIVND (reference sequence). The CDR3 contains 15 residues. CDR3 sequence: CASSMRAGAGAEAFF. The CDR3 DNA reads as TGTGCCAGTAGTATGAGGGCGGGGGCAGGGGCTGAAGCTTTCTTT.

This clone was found a few times. The rearrangement uses TRBV5-7 and TRBJ2-1; 7 positions agree with TRBD1. Being an ORF, TRBV5-7 has a function that is uncertain. The length of the CDR3 is 13 residues. After removal of 2 bases from V and 10 bases from J, the junction contained 6 bases not matched to a gene. In nucleotides, the CDR3 is TGTGCCAGCAGCTTTGGGTGGGGACAGGAGCAGTTCTTC. This gives the protein CASSFGWGQEQFF.

Worth noting for this clone: This specimen includes other DNA sequences encoding the same CDR3. J is TRBJ1-4 and V is TRBV6-5; 8 bases map to TRBD1. V lost 2 bases and J lost 3; bases outside the gene matches: 2. This CDR3 comprises 15 residues. Germline lookup yields CDR1 MNHEY and CDR2 SVGAGI. CDR3 sequence reads: CASSYTTGANEKLFF. CDR3 nucleotides: TGTGCCAGCAGTTACACGACAGGGGCTAATGAAAAACTGTTTTTT.

The genes are TRBV30 and TRBJ1-1; no definite D call. This CDR3 is built from 14 residues. Germline CDR1 is GTSNPN and CDR2 is SVGIG (reference sequence). V was cut by 0 bases and J by 1 base, with 9 bases left in between. CDR3 sequence (DNA): TGTGCCTGGAGTGTACTTACAGAGAACACTGAAGCTTTCTTT. The encoded protein is CAWSVLTENTEAFF.

The chain has TRBV1 and TRBJ2-5; no check of the table's D call, TRBD2, against the DNA was made. TRBV1 is an annotated pseudogene. The CDR3 is 15 residues long. CDR3: CTSSRLAGSQETQYF. CDR3 in DNA: TGCACCAGCAGCCGACTAGCGGGGAGCCAAGAGACCCAGTACTTC.

CDR3 in DNA: TGTGCCACCAGCAGAGATCAGGGGACTAGGAGCACAGATACGCAGTATTTT. As protein: CATSRDQGTRSTDTQYF. This chain connects TRBV15 to TRBJ2-3; 8 bases are shared with TRBD2. V lost 0 bases to trimming and J lost 0 bases; unmatched junction nucleotides: 5. Per the germline V gene, CDR1 is LNHNV and CDR2 is YYDKDF (reference sequence). CDR3 length equals 17 residues.

This clone is a singleton in its sample. The rearrangement uses TRBV9 and TRBJ1-2; the match to TRBD1 covers 7 bases. The germline gives CDR1 SGDLS, CDR2 YYNGEE. This CDR3 region has 17 residues. The V gene end was trimmed by 3 bases and the J gene end by 4 bases; junction bases not matched to a gene: 15. The CDR3 protein is CASSGTGGPGTAYGYTF. The DNA for the CDR3 is TGTGCCAGCAGCGGGACCGGGGGGCCCGGGACAGCCTATGGCTACACCTTC.

The chain uses TRBV29-1 and TRBJ2-5; D is ambiguous. The CDR3 runs 11 residues. Trimming shortened V by 6 bases and J by 2 bases, and 7 bases separated the two germline ends. Germline CDR1 and CDR2: SQVTM and ANQGSEA. CDR3 residues: CSVPKQETQYF. CDR3 DNA: TGCAGCGTCCCCAAACAAGAGACCCAGTACTTC.

In nucleotides, the CDR3 is TGTGCCAGCAGCTCACCCCGTAGACAGGGGGCAAGCACAGATACGCAGTATTTT. Encoded protein: CASSSPRRQGASTDTQYF. This chain connects TRBV11-2 to TRBJ2-3, with 10 positions matching TRBD1. This CDR3 is 18 amino acids long. CDR1 SGHAT and CDR2 FQNNGV come from the germline V gene. Trimming cost V 4 bases and J 0 bases; bases outside gene matches: 10.

The chain employs TRBV2 and TRBJ2-7; 7 bases match TRBD1. CDR3 length: 14 residues. Germline CDR1 SNHLY, CDR2 FYNNEI. The V segment lost 3 bases and the J segment 0 bases; nucleotides outside the gene matches: 2. The CDR3 loop is CASSDWDSSYEQYF. The DNA of the CDR3 is TGTGCCAGCAGTGACTGGGACAGCTCCTACGAGCAGTACTTC. Looking up the rest from reference TRBV2 and TRBJ2-7 gives the full variable domain: EPEVTQTPSHQVTQMGQEVILRCVPISNHLYFYWYRQILGQKVEFLVSFYNNEISEKSEIFDDQFSVERPDGSNFTLKIRSTKLEDSAMYFCASSDWDSSYEQYFGPGTRLTVT.

The rearrangement links TRBV19 to TRBJ1-2, with D unclear. Trimming stripped 5 bases from V and 5 bases from J, with 12 bases between. The CDR3 extends over 13 amino acids. The germline gives CDR1 LNHDA, CDR2 SQIVND (reference sequence). The CDR3 sequence: CASSPTPYYGYTF. CDR3 bases: TGTGCCAGTAGTCCCACCCCATATTATGGCTACACCTTC.

The chain joins TRBV27 to TRBJ2-7; 9 nucleotides line up with TRBD2. After removal of 2 bases from V and 5 bases from J, the junction contained 4 bases not matched to a gene. This CDR3 spans 14 amino acids. Germline V gives CDR1 MNHEY, CDR2 SMNVEV (reference sequence). This chain's CDR3 is CASSLMASGDEQYF. The CDR3 region has the DNA TGTGCCAGCAGTTTAATGGCTAGCGGGGACGAGCAGTACTTC.

The chain recombines TRBV5-1 with TRBJ1-1, with 9 positions matching TRBD1. Trimming at V came to 0 bases and at J to 4 bases, leaving 16 bases not matched to a gene. Germline CDR1 and CDR2: SGHRS and YFSETQ. The CDR3 spans 19 residues. The DNA for the CDR3 is TGCGCCAGCAGCTTGGAACAGGGGGCGCGAGGGTTCGGAAGCACTGAAGCTTTCTTT. Protein product: CASSLEQGARGFGSTEAFF.

The genes are TRBV6-5 and TRBJ1-2; the D gene is possibly TRBD1 (6 bases). This CDR3 has 12 residues. Germline V gives CDR1 MNHEY, CDR2 SVGAGI. Deletions cut 6 bases from V and 6 bases from J, with 11 bases between. The CDR3 DNA reads as TGTGCCAGCAGCGCGACAGGAGATGGCTACACCTTC. This codes for CASSATGDGYTF.

This clone was seen only a few times. Other nucleotide sequences from this sample produce the same CDR3. The gene calls are TRBV7-5 and TRBJ1-4. TRBV7-5 is marked as a pseudogene. CDR3 length: 14 amino acids. The CDR3 reads CASSLRREDEKLFF. The CDR3 DNA is TGTGCCAGCAGCTTAAGGAGGGAGGACGAAAAACTGTTTTTT.

The chain is built from TRBV19 and TRBJ1-1; 9 positions agree with TRBD1. The length of the CDR3 is 17 residues. The ends lost 4 bases at V and 0 bases at J; junction bases unmatched: 9. The germline gives CDR1 LNHDA, CDR2 SQIVND (reference sequence). CDR3 amino acids: CASSTGTGFFLNTEAFF. CDR3 bases: TGTGCCAGTAGTACCGGGACAGGGTTTTTTTTGAACACTGAAGCTTTCTTT.